Described below is a single TCR beta chain sequence and its context. Its specificity is unknown. This sample was included in a study of OX40 agonist ivuxolimab in advanced cancers. Study background: Dose-escalation patients suffered from hepatocellular carcinoma, melanoma, renal cell or head and neck cancer. General observations from the study: There were, on average, more expanded clones in CD8+ T cells than in CD4+. Among the least clonally expanded were partial responders at 0.1-3.0 mg/kg. There was clonal expansion of CD4+ and CD8+ blood T cells by week 6 at 0.1 to 3.0 mg/kg.

Profiled with immunoSEQ multiplex PCR; TCRdb holds only in-frame clones, not every one. The data contain about 79,000 clones, approximately 80% of them singletons. Sequencing was performed on CD4+ or CD8+ T cells sorted from blood, taken in a trial of the OX40 agonist ivuxolimab. The TCR sequence derives from an adult with an advanced solid tumor such as melanoma, head and neck, liver or kidney cancer.

In DNA form, the CDR3 reads TGTGCCAGTATGGCCGGGACAGGGGAAGACACCATATATTTT. Its protein is CASMAGTGEDTIYF. The chain carries TRBV19 and TRBJ1-3, with TRBD1 identical over 10 bases. Germline V CDR1 and CDR2: LNHDA, SQIVND (reference sequence). V was pared by 7 bases and J by 8 bases, with 8 bases of the junction left unmatched. This CDR3 spans 14 amino acids.